The 15 T cell receptor beta chains below were found in one sample sequenced in a study of CXCR3-negative and CXCR3-positive naive CD8 T cells (dated by TCRdb to the late 2010s). Instrument used: NextSeq 550. The Human TCR Profiling Kit (MiLaboratory) was used to prepare UMI-labeled 5' RACE TRB cDNA libraries. One entry per CDR3 protein sequence results from the TCRdb reprocessing of the reads, with DNA left out. The sample's own table lists 70,000 to 95,000 distinct CDR3 sequences. Around 1.7% of the sample comes from the top ten. Sequenced material: naive CXCR3- CD8+ T cells from blood. The cell subset or site tag for this specimen amounts to: CD45RO-CCR7+CD27+CD95- naive CD8+ T cells lacking CXCR3 (TNR3-). Receptors originate from a human donor in good health. Some clones in this sample may be carry-over from other donors' samples.

This sequence joins TRBV7-9 and TRBJ2-2; the TCRdb call, TRBD2, lacks DNA for checking. The CDR3 totals 16 residues. Germline V lookup: CDR1 SEHNR, CDR2 FQNEAQ (reference sequence). This CDR3 reads CASSYGTSDAAGELFF. Complete variable domain (other parts from reference TRBV7-9 and TRBJ2-2): DTGVSQNPRHKITKRGQNVTFRCDPISEHNRLYWYRQTLGQGPEFLTYFQNEAQLEKSRLLSDRFSAERPKGSFSTLEIQRTEQGDSAMYLCASSYGTSDAAGELFFGEGSRLTVL.

V and J are TRBV7-9 and TRBJ2-7; absent DNA, TCRdb's TRBD1 call cannot be checked. The germline CDR1 and CDR2 sequences are SEHNR and FQNEAQ (reference sequence). There are 13 residues in the CDR3. The CDR3: CASSSGRGDEQYF.

The rearrangement joins TRBV20-1 to TRBJ2-7; no DNA is available, so the TRBD2 call from TCRdb remains unchecked. In germline, CDR1 is DFQATT, CDR2 SNEGSKA (reference sequence). This CDR3 is built from 18 residues. The CDR3 sequence is CSAWVTMGLAGTAYEQYF.

The chain uses TRBV12-3 or TRBV12-4 and TRBJ1-1; TCRdb returns TRBD1, unconfirmable since there is no DNA. This CDR3 has 14 residues. The CDR3 loop is CASSPPDRGTEAFF.

J is TRBJ1-1 and V is TRBV7-6; the TCRdb call, TRBD1, lacks DNA for checking. The CDR3 totals 15 residues. Looked up from germline, CDR1 is SGHVS and CDR2 is FNYEAQ. The CDR3 sequence: CASSPMLQGRTEAFF.

This sequence joins TRBV12-3 or TRBV12-4 and TRBJ2-2; TCRdb's assignment of TRBD1 cannot be checked, as there is no DNA. The CDR3 length is 13 residues. The CDR3 loop is CASSFRDPGELFF.

The V and J genes are TRBV5-6 and TRBJ2-7. Germline V gives CDR1 SGHDT, CDR2 YYEEEE. The CDR3 runs to 13 residues. CDR3 loop: CASSLVSSYEQYF.

V gene TRBV7-9 combines with J gene TRBJ2-4; TCRdb's D gene call, TRBD1, goes unchecked for lack of DNA. Germline V gives CDR1 SEHNR, CDR2 FQNEAQ (reference sequence). CDR3 length equals 16 residues. CDR3 in amino acids: CASSSPSLDAKNIQYF.

The J gene is TRBJ1-2, the V gene TRBV28; the D call from TCRdb, TRBD1, cannot be confirmed without DNA. This CDR3 is built from 13 residues. CDR1 is MDHEN and CDR2 is SYDVKM in the germline V gene. Here the CDR3 reads CASSYRGGYGYTF.

This chain connects TRBV27 to TRBJ2-1; the TCRdb call, TRBD1, lacks DNA for checking. Germline lookup yields CDR1 MNHEY and CDR2 SMNVEV (reference sequence). The CDR3 contains 18 residues. The CDR3 spells CASSLLGQGHLWGNEQFF.

V is TRBV5-1 and J is TRBJ2-1; TCRdb designates TRBD1, a call that cannot be tested without DNA. The CDR3 has 15 amino acids. The germline gives CDR1 SGHRS, CDR2 YFSETQ. CDR3 sequence: CASQTTARGNNEQFF.

The chain joins TRBV4-1 to TRBJ2-3; with no DNA, the TCRdb D assignment of TRBD1 cannot be verified. The CDR3 runs 18 residues. Germline V lookup: CDR1 MGHRA, CDR2 YSYEKL. The CDR3 spells CASSQDGVPGQGTDTQYF.

The chain has TRBV18 and TRBJ1-2; TCRdb picks TRBD1, but there is no DNA to check that call. CDR3 length equals 14 residues. CDR1 is KGHSH, CDR2 LQKENI, per germline. The CDR3 sequence is CASSPDAGLSGYTF.

The chain uses TRBV29-1 and TRBJ2-3; TCRdb picks TRBD2, but there is no DNA to check that call. The CDR3 runs to 11 residues. From germline, CDR1 is SQVTM and CDR2 ANQGSEA. The CDR3: CSVEGLEGQYF.

The V call is TRBV7-6, the J call TRBJ2-2; TCRdb's D gene call, TRBD2, goes unchecked for lack of DNA. CDR3 size: 17 residues. Germline CDR1 SGHVS, CDR2 FNYEAQ. CDR3 sequence: CASSSGLAGGNTGELFF.